A single sample gave rise to the 25 T cell receptor beta chains below, sequenced in a study of CD4+ T cells in melanoma. The protocol was immunoSEQ multiplex PCR, while the TCRdb copy is restricted to in-frame clones and leaves out a portion. The sample carries about 140,000 clones, around 90% recorded once. The receptors were sampled from a human donor with melanoma.

This clone was counted once. The J gene is TRBJ1-2, the V gene TRBV10-3; TRBD1 aligns across 12 bases. Unmatched junction bases numbered 7, after V lost 6 bases and J lost 8 bases. This CDR3 comprises 14 residues. Germline-derived CDR1 and CDR2 are ENHRY and SYGVKD. The CDR3 here is CAISPGQGAGGYTF. CDR3 DNA: TGTGCCATCAGCCCGGGACAGGGGGCGGGGGGCTACACCTTC.

The rearrangement joins TRBV5-4 to TRBJ1-2, with a weak D call TRBD1 (5 bases). This CDR3 has 14 amino acids. Germline V gives CDR1 SGHNT, CDR2 YYREEE (reference sequence). V was clipped by 4 bases and J by 4 bases, with 14 bases between them. In DNA, the CDR3 is TGTGCCAGCAGCCGGGACCGGAGGAGCTATGGCTACACCTTC. Translation gives CASSRDRRSYGYTF.

V is TRBV7-6 and J is TRBJ2-5; D is undetermined. The CDR3 length is 14 residues. Germline V gives CDR1 SGHVS, CDR2 FNYEAQ. The V end lost 1 base, the J end lost 4 bases, and 10 bases lay between the germline ends. CDR3 DNA: TGTGCCAGCAGCTTAGTGGGGTCTCGAGAGACCCAGTACTTC. It encodes CASSLVGSRETQYF.

The CDR3 coding sequence is TGTGCCTGGAAATGGTCCCACTCTGGAAACACCATATATTTT. Translation: CAWKWSHSGNTIYF. This chain joins TRBV30 and TRBJ1-3, with D hard to call. Germline CDR1 and CDR2: GTSNPN and SVGIG (reference sequence). Trimming removed 4 bases at V and 0 bases at J, with 10 bases between. CDR3 length: 14 amino acids. The full variable domain, completed using reference TRBV30 and TRBJ1-3, is SQTIHQWPATLVQPVGSPLSLECTVEGTSNPNLYWYRQAAGRGLQLLFYSVGIGQISSEVPQNLSASRPQDRQFILSSKKLLLSDSGFYLCAWKWSHSGNTIYFGEGSWLTVV.

The sample holds one count of this clone. The chain is built from TRBV19 and TRBJ2-7, with a weak D call TRBD2 (6 bases). V was shortened by 1 base and J by 1 base, with 8 bases between the two germline ends. CDR1 LNHDA and CDR2 SQIVND come from the germline V gene (reference sequence). The CDR3 length is 14 residues. The CDR3 region has the DNA TGTGCCAGTAGTATAGGGGGGGATTCCTACGAGCAGTACTTC. Its translation is CASSIGGDSYEQYF.

The chain carries TRBV7-8 and TRBJ2-2; tentatively, D is TRBD2 (6 bases). CDR3 size: 17 residues. Trimming shortened V by 2 bases and J by 1 base, and 14 bases separated the two germline ends. Germline loops: CDR1 SGHVS, CDR2 FQNEAQ. CDR3 protein: CASSLLGGELNTGELFF. CDR3 DNA sequence: TGTGCCAGCAGCTTATTGGGCGGGGAGCTGAACACCGGGGAGCTGTTTTTT.

This clone has a single count. The V gene is TRBV4-1, the J gene TRBJ2-6; no clear D gene. Germline values: CDR1 MGHRA, CDR2 YSYEKL. This CDR3 has 15 residues. Trimming took off 3 bases at V and 3 bases at J, with 9 bases between the two ends. DNA for the CDR3: TGCGCCAGCAGCCACCATGAGGTTGGGGCCAACGTCCTGACTTTC. Translation gives CASSHHEVGANVLTF.

V gene TRBV19 combines with J gene TRBJ2-6; D not resolved. The CDR3 sequence is 15 residues long. V lost 5 bases and J 0 bases, leaving 8 bases between the germline ends. CDR1 is LNHDA and CDR2 is SQIVND in the germline V gene (reference sequence). CDR3 nucleotides: TGTGCCAGTAGTTCTGGCCGCTCTGGGGCCAACGTCCTGACTTTC. This translates into CASSSGRSGANVLTF.

V is TRBV6-1 and J is TRBJ1-2, with TRBD1 matching over 7 bases. V was clipped by 0 bases and J by 4 bases; unmatched bases: 8. Germline lookup yields CDR1 MNHNS and CDR2 SASEGT. The CDR3 length is 16 residues. CDR3 protein: CASSEAPAGTAYGYTF. In DNA form, the CDR3 reads TGTGCCAGCAGTGAAGCGCCGGCCGGGACAGCCTATGGCTACACCTTC.

The chain has TRBV29-1 and TRBJ2-6, with D tentatively TRBD2 (7 bases). V gave up 0 bases and J gave up 0 bases, with 15 bases separating them. This CDR3 has 18 amino acids. Germline V lookup: CDR1 SQVTM, CDR2 ANQGSEA. CDR3 protein: CSVEDRGARDSGANVLTF. The CDR3, as DNA: TGCAGCGTTGAAGATCGGGGGGCCAGGGACTCTGGGGCCAACGTCCTGACTTTC.

CDR3 bases: TGTGCCAGCAGCGTCGGGCCTAGCCGACGCGAGCAGTACTTC. It codes for CASSVGPSRREQYF. V and J are TRBV5-4 and TRBJ2-7; tentative D call: TRBD2 (5 bases). This CDR3 has 14 residues. Germline CDR1 SGHNT, CDR2 YYREEE (reference sequence). V lost 4 bases and J 6 bases, leaving 17 bases between the germline ends.

Only a few counts were recorded for this clone. V gene TRBV18 combines with J gene TRBJ2-7; the D call may be TRBD1 or TRBD2 (5 bases each). The CDR3 has 14 residues. V lost 2 bases and J 3 bases, leaving 11 bases between the germline ends. Germline V lookup: CDR1 KGHSH, CDR2 LQKENI. CDR3 in DNA: TGTGCCAGCTCACCAGAGGGGCTGAGCTACGAGCAGTACTTC. Protein: CASSPEGLSYEQYF.

The rearrangement joins TRBV5-6 to TRBJ2-1; 10 nucleotides agree with TRBD1. V shed 0 bases and J 7 bases; nucleotides not matched to a gene: 13. The germline V gene has CDR1 SGHDT and CDR2 YYEEEE. The CDR3 sequence is 18 residues long. CDR3 nucleotide sequence: TGTGCCAGCAGCTTGGGTTTAGTCGGGACAGGGGAAAGAAATGAGCAGTTCTTC. It codes for CASSLGLVGTGERNEQFF.

This rearrangement joins TRBV11-3 to TRBJ2-3; the D gene is possibly TRBD1 (5 bases). Germline CDR1 is SGHNT and CDR2 is YENEEA. Trimming cost V 9 bases and J 1 base, with 14 bases left between them. This CDR3 has 14 amino acids. The CDR3 protein is CASRNDRCTDTQYF. As DNA, the CDR3 is TGTGCCAGTCGAAACGACAGATGCACAGATACGCAGTATTTT.

A single count supports this clone. V is TRBV7-8 and J is TRBJ1-2; 8 bases map to TRBD1. The CDR3 contains 15 residues. Trimming removed 5 bases from V and 5 bases from J; junction bases left unmatched: 10. CDR1 SGHVS and CDR2 FQNEAQ come from the germline V gene. This CDR3 reads CASSEVGQVGYGYTF. The CDR3 DNA sequence: TGTGCCAGCAGCGAAGTGGGACAGGTGGGATATGGCTACACCTTC.

The chain employs TRBV5-1 and TRBJ2-3; the D is unclear. Germline CDR1 reads SGHRS; CDR2 reads YFSETQ. The V gene lost 0 bases and the J gene lost 1 base, with 6 bases spanning the gap. The CDR3 runs 14 residues. CDR3 DNA sequence: TGCGCCAGCAGCTTGGGGTCAGGCACAGATACGCAGTATTTT. As protein: CASSLGSGTDTQYF.

This chain links TRBV2 with TRBJ1-5; a possible D gene is TRBD1 (5 bases). The V gene's germline CDR1 is SNHLY and CDR2 FYNNEI. The CDR3 contains 14 residues. V lost 8 bases to trimming and J lost 5 bases, with 16 bases between them. CDR3 DNA: TGTGCCAGCGGCAAGGGGTCTGCCTATCAGCCCCAGCATTTT. Its translation is CASGKGSAYQPQHF.

The chain has TRBV23-1 and TRBJ2-4; D perhaps matches TRBD1 (5 bases). TRBV23-1 belongs to the ORF category, with a function that is uncertain. The V end was cut by 3 bases, the J end by 3 bases, with 21 bases between. This CDR3 contains 18 residues. The CDR3 DNA sequence: TGCGCCAGCAGTCATTGGACCCAGGGATATGAGTTCAAAAACATTCAGTACTTC. This gives the protein CASSHWTQGYEFKNIQYF.

CDR3 in amino acids: CASSLAGIGGTDTQYF. The CDR3, as DNA: TGCGCCAGCAGCTTGGCAGGGATAGGAGGCACAGATACGCAGTATTTT. This chain joins TRBV5-1 and TRBJ2-3; maybe TRBD1 (5 bases). This CDR3 has 16 amino acids. V shed 0 bases and J shed 1 base, with 12 bases lying between them. The germline V gene encodes CDR1 SGHRS and CDR2 YFSETQ. Using reference TRBV5-1 and TRBJ2-3 for the parts outside the CDR3, the full variable domain is KAGVTQTPRYLIKTRGQQVTLSCSPISGHRSVSWYQQTPGQGLQFLFEYFSETQRNKGNFPGRFSGRQFSNSRSEMNVSTLELGDSALYLCASSLAGIGGTDTQYFGPGTRLTVL.

This rearrangement joins TRBV7-9 to TRBJ2-5; possibly TRBD1 or TRBD2 for D (5 bases each). V was pared by 4 bases and J by 0 bases, with 9 bases between. Germline-derived CDR1 and CDR2 are SEHNR and FQNEAQ (reference sequence). The CDR3 runs to 14 residues. The CDR3 sequence is CASSWGRNQETQYF. The CDR3, as DNA: TGTGCCAGCAGCTGGGGACGTAACCAAGAGACCCAGTACTTC. The variable domain in full, completed from reference TRBV7-9 and TRBJ2-5, reads DTGVSQNPRHKITKRGQNVTFRCDPISEHNRLYWYRQTLGQGPEFLTYFQNEAQLEKSRLLSDRFSAERPKGSFSTLEIQRTEQGDSAMYLCASSWGRNQETQYFGPGTRLLVL.

The CDR3 here is CASSTRGTGELFF. The CDR3 DNA sequence: TGTGCCAGCAGCACCAGGGGTACCGGGGAGCTGTTTTTT. This chain uses TRBV9 with TRBJ2-2; TRBD1 is a possible D gene (6 bases). This CDR3 is 13 amino acids long. Germline V lookup: CDR1 SGDLS, CDR2 YYNGEE. The V end lost 4 bases, the J end lost 5 bases, and 9 bases lay between the germline ends.

This clone was seen a handful of times. The chain is built from TRBV7-8 and TRBJ2-7, with 7 bases lining up with TRBD1. Germline lookup yields CDR1 SGHVS and CDR2 FQNEAQ. The CDR3 contains 14 residues. J lost 2 bases, V lost 5 bases, and 6 bases had no gene match. The CDR3 coding sequence is TGTGCCAGCAGCCGTGGGCAGGGGGCCTACGAGCAGTACTTC. This gives the protein CASSRGQGAYEQYF.

The chain uses TRBV7-2 and TRBJ1-2, with D possibly matching TRBD1 (6 bases). Germline assignment: CDR1 SGHTA and CDR2 FQGNSA. V lost 5 bases and J 8 bases, leaving 21 bases between the germline ends. The CDR3 spans 15 residues. CDR3 sequence reads: CASSPGGGTPRGYTF. The CDR3 DNA reads TGTGCCAGCAGCCCTGGGGGCGGGACACCGAGGGGCTACACCTTC. Full variable domain (outside the CDR3, taken from reference TRBV7-2 and TRBJ1-2): GAGVSQSPSNKVTEKGKDVELRCDPISGHTALYWYRQSLGQGLEFLIYFQGNSAPDKSGLPSDRFSAERTGGSVSTLTIQRTQQEDSAVYLCASSPGGGTPRGYTFGSGTRLTVV.

The chain combines TRBV5-1 with TRBJ1-2, with D unresolved. This CDR3 has 14 residues. Germline V gene data show CDR1 as SGHRS and CDR2 as YFSETQ. Trimming left V 4 bases short and J 7 bases short, with 17 bases between. The CDR3 loop reads CASSELGFRAGYTF. The CDR3 bases are TGCGCCAGCAGCGAGCTGGGGTTCAGAGCTGGCTACACCTTC.

This clone was recorded a few times. This chain connects TRBV13 to TRBJ2-7, with D maybe TRBD1 (5 bases). Germline V gene sequence: CDR1 PRHDT, CDR2 FYEKMQ (reference sequence). The CDR3 runs to 15 residues. Trimming took off 3 bases at V and 3 bases at J, with 15 bases between the two ends. The CDR3 region is CASSLGTGIYYEQYF. CDR3 DNA: TGTGCCAGCAGCTTGGGAACAGGAATCTACTACGAGCAGTACTTC.